The 8 T cell receptor beta chains in this list originate from one sample, sequenced in a study of blood T cell repertoires in COVID-19. TCRdb's copy holds only in-frame clones and misses some; the assay was immunoSEQ multiplex PCR. Counted here are some 320,000 clones, about nine tenths occurring once; the ten biggest clones make up 11%. Sequenced input: peripheral blood. The receptors come from a woman aged 25-40 years with COVID-19, enrolled during active disease.

The rearrangement joins TRBV5-1 to TRBJ1-4; D uncertain. The CDR3 loop spans 12 amino acids. The germline V gene encodes CDR1 SGHRS and CDR2 YFSETQ. V was trimmed by 1 base and J by 6 bases, leaving 4 bases between them. The CDR3 DNA reads TGCGCCAGCAGCTTGCCCGATGAAAAACTGTTTTTT. Residues: CASSLPDEKLFF.

This chain uses TRBV4-1 with TRBJ1-1; 8 bases agree with TRBD1. The CDR3 spans 15 residues. Germline V lookup: CDR1 MGHRA, CDR2 YSYEKL. Trimming took 0 bases from V and 5 from J; bases not matched to a gene: 5. CDR3 residues: CASSQDETGVTEAFF. The DNA for the CDR3 is TGCGCCAGCAGCCAAGACGAGACAGGGGTAACTGAAGCTTTCTTT.

This chain connects TRBV15 to TRBJ1-1; D perhaps matches TRBD1 (6 bases). Trimming took 5 bases from V and 0 from J, leaving 16 bases between them. From germline, CDR1 is LNHNV and CDR2 YYDKDF (reference sequence). This CDR3 spans 16 amino acids. CDR3 nucleotide sequence: TGTGCCACCAGCTTTCCCCCGGACAGATTGAACACTGAAGCTTTCTTT. This codes for CATSFPPDRLNTEAFF.

The chain combines TRBV28 with TRBJ2-1, with 14 bases aligning to TRBD2. Germline V gene data show CDR1 as MDHEN and CDR2 as SYDVKM. The CDR3 length is 15 residues. The trim removed 11 bases at V and 3 bases at J, leaving 6 bases unmatched. This CDR3 is CAGGLAGAVYNEQFF. CDR3 in DNA: TGTGCCGGGGGACTAGCGGGGGCGGTCTACAATGAGCAGTTCTTC.

This chain uses TRBV7-9 with TRBJ2-3; possible D gene TRBD1, 6 bases. V lost 1 base, J lost 3 bases, and 8 bases lay in between. This CDR3 comprises 14 residues. Germline CDR1 is SEHNR and CDR2 is FQNEAQ (reference sequence). This CDR3 reads CASSLVTGTDTQYF. As DNA, the CDR3 is TGTGCCAGCAGCTTAGTTACAGGGACAGATACGCAGTATTTT.

This chain joins TRBV5-7 and TRBJ1-2, with a tentative D call TRBD1 (5 bases). TRBV5-7 is an ORF, and what it does is uncertain. The V gene lost 7 bases and the J gene lost 2 bases, with 9 bases spanning the gap. This CDR3 comprises 12 residues. CDR3 region: CASFGGNYGYTF. For the CDR3, the DNA is TGTGCCAGCTTCGGGGGAAACTATGGCTACACCTTC.

This chain connects TRBV6-5 to TRBJ1-1; D unresolved. Germline CDR1 reads MNHEY; CDR2 reads SVGAGI. This CDR3 is built from 16 residues. V was trimmed by 4 bases and J by 0 bases, leaving 15 bases between them. The CDR3 DNA is TGTGCCAGCAGTTTATCCACAGTTGGAATGAACACTGAAGCTTTCTTT. Protein sequence: CASSLSTVGMNTEAFF.

The chain couples TRBV27 to TRBJ1-5; D remains unclear. Per the germline V gene, CDR1 is MNHEY and CDR2 is SMNVEV (reference sequence). The CDR3 totals 15 residues. V lost 2 bases and J lost 6, with 14 bases in between. In DNA, the CDR3 is TGTGCCAGCAGTTTAGTCGGAGGATCACGTCAGCCCCAGCATTTT. Translated, it gives CASSLVGGSRQPQHF.